This T cell receptor (beta chain) was identified during a study of regulatory T cells in long-lasting Graves disease (dated by TCRdb to the early 2020s). With respect to the entire study: In the newly diagnosed Graves' disease group, patients had been taking antithyroid drugs for less than 3 months. A total of approximately 35 samples were covered by TCR sequencing, comprising some 13 persistent and around 20 newly diagnosed Graves' disease patients. This study used TCR sequencing and RNA sequencing of peripheral blood to compare persistent Graves' disease patients against newly diagnosed Graves' disease patients. The study was registered as a clinical trial and conducted in China. Results the study describes overall, beyond this receptor: Peripheral blood alone was examined, since thyroid tissue, which constituted the primary lesion, could not be accessed. The authors noted that the small sample size was a limitation that may lower accuracy. Compared with newly diagnosed patients, patients with persistent Graves' disease had lower TCR Shannon entropy and fewer highly expanded clones, which suggests clonal expansion. Patients with persistent disease shared more public clonotypes (approximately 2,500) than newly diagnosed patients did (around 980). Sequencing and analysis were restricted to the TCR beta chain.

The meaning of the sample's time point label: newly diagnosed GD, antithyroid drugs for less than 3 months. For both TCR sequencing and RNA sequencing, RNA was extracted from PBMCs in TRIzol. Graves' disease was diagnosed according to American Thyroid Association guidelines. Patients were recruited from an endocrinology department in Xi'an, China. Each patient gave roughly 8.4 milliliters of peripheral blood, collected in an EDTA anticoagulant tube. Ficoll Paque Plus density gradient separation was used to isolate PBMCs, and no further T cell sorting was done. An Agilent 2100 Bioanalyzer and agarose gel were used to assess RNA quality, and a NanoDrop 2000 was used to measure RNA concentration. Library method: multiplex PCR. Instrument on record: Illumina HiSeq 4000. iRepertoire HTBI primers and Arm-PCR amplification of CDR3 regions were used to construct TCR beta libraries. Gel purification was performed on PCR products prior to sequencing. The authors processed their data as follows. A total of roughly 67 TRBV and some 15 TRBJ segments were identified across samples and were used for gene usage analysis of CDR3 amino acid clonotypes. COPE and FqMerger were used to merge the filtered high-quality paired reads into contigs. Contigs were aligned with BLAST to IMGT TRBV, TRBD and TRBJ reference genes, and CDR3 was defined per IMGT. Clonotypes above 0.1% frequency were classified as highly expanded clones. Shannon entropy was used to measure repertoire diversity, and the Gini coefficient was used to measure V-J evenness. A clonotype was considered public if more than one individual shared it. TCRdb reanalyzed the raw reads on its own, using fastp at Q25 for trimming and MiXCR for clone calling, and kept in-frame beta chains. Merged by CDR3 protein, the rows form single entries marked with the most common genes and DNA. None of the V and J calls come from the authors' own analysis; TCRdb made them. This sample lists a few hundred thousand distinct CDR3 sequences; 16% were detected once. Of the sample, roughly 27% is held by the ten largest clones.

Many counts were recorded for this clonotype. Its antigen is still unknown. Base quality data are lacking; no much larger clone is found one base away. This same sample was also part of a study on T cells in Graves' hyperthyroidism and ophthalmopathy. As the second paper documents: Graves' hyperthyroidism was defined as stable when no progression to ophthalmopathy occurred over 18 months of follow-up. Hyperthyroidism patients were newly diagnosed, had a disease duration of under 2 months, and were aged 18 to 65 years. Exclusion was applied to patients with uncontrolled infections, other autoimmune diseases, pregnancy or lactation. Diagnoses were established on the basis of clinical symptoms, serum thyroxine and TRAb, thyroid ultrasound, and orbital computed tomography. A first-round RT-PCR of the TCR CDR3 used the HTBI primer set with the Qiagen OneStep RT-PCR kit. Most expanded thyroid clonotypes (frequency above 0.001) were also detected in blood, suggesting blood repertoires may reflect thyroid immune responses. A 13 V-J signature model separated ophthalmopathy from stable hyperthyroidism, with about 90% sensitivity and roughly 84% specificity in cross-validation and 80%/75% in testing. During validation, the model predicted progression to ophthalmopathy a median of around 6 months ahead of onset, with almost 71% sensitivity and less than 85% specificity. To identify distinguishing TCR V-J signatures, a discovery cohort of some 100 patients was used, comprising 43 with Graves' ophthalmopathy and approximately 58 with stable Graves' hyperthyroidism. Prospective prediction of ophthalmopathy was tested in an independent validation cohort consisting of some 18 hyperthyroidism patients and some 15 patients who later progressed to ophthalmopathy. The 100 or so discovery patients were randomly split 7:3 into training and test sets. The study also compared thyroid tissue and blood T-cell repertoires from more than five Graves' hyperthyroidism patients. Following sampling, methimazole starting at 30 mg daily was given to hyperthyroidism patients, and high-dose intravenous methylprednisolone was given to ophthalmopathy patients. Libraries were constructed in a second round of multiplex PCR, after which size selection and purification were carried out. The libraries were sequenced on an Illumina HiSeq2000 using paired-end 100 bp reads. SOAPnuke was used to process the raw data, with reads discarded if the reads contained adapters or uncalled bases, had a mean Phred below 15, or lacked an exact constant-primer or identifier match. High-quality paired reads were merged with COPE v1.2.5, and unique nucleotide sequences were defined as clonotypes. MiTCR v1.1 was used to align clonotypes to the IMGT TRBV, TRBD and TRBJ reference segments. The analysis included only V-J combinations with a frequency above 0.0001, which together covered 99% to 99.2% of the repertoires. The TCS score was defined as the ratio of F50 (clonal expansion) to E x V (chaos), calculated using BLOSUM62-based TCRdist between CDR3 peptides within each V-J. Welch's t-statistics and random forest reduced just over 500 V-J features to 13, which were used in a naive Bayes classifier (R e1071). Sample size was not statistically predetermined, and blinding of investigators to group allocation was not performed. The paper describes TCR Vbeta CDR3 sequencing of around 130 peripheral blood samples, made up of 43 ophthalmopathy patients, around 78 hyperthyroidism patients and some 17 progressor patients.

The source material was peripheral blood mononuclear cells (PBMCs), sampled at new diagnosis, from a patient treated with antithyroid drugs. This clonotype originated in a man between 35 and 55 years old with Graves disease. Donor details come from another sample of the same person, matched by shared clones.

The bases are TGTGCCAGCAGTGAAGGAGCGGGGGCTGGGTTGCTAGGCACAGATACGCAGTATTTT. This yields the protein CASSEGAGAGLLGTDTQYF. The chain was built from TRBV6-1 and TRBJ2-3, with 8 bases matching TRBD2. Taken from cysteine to phenylalanine, the CDR3 has 19 residues. Kept here is only the CDR3 DNA, which spans 57 bases and is read in frame from base 1. The CDR1 and CDR2 encoded by the germline V gene are MNHNS and SASEGT. Trimming leaves V shorter by 1 base and J shorter by 1 base, with the junction holding 13 bases beyond the gene matches.